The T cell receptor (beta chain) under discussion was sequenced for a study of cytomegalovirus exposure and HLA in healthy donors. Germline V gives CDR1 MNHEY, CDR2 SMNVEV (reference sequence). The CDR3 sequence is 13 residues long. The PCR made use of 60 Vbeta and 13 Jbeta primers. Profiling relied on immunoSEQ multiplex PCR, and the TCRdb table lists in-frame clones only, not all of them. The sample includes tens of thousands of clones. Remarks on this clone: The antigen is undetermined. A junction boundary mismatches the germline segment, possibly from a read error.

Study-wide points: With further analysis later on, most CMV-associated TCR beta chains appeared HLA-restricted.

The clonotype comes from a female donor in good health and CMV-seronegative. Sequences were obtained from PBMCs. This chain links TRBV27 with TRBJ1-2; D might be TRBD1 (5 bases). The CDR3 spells CASSFRASYGYTF. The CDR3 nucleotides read TGTGCCAGTAGTTTCAGGGCTTCCTATGGCTACACCTTC.